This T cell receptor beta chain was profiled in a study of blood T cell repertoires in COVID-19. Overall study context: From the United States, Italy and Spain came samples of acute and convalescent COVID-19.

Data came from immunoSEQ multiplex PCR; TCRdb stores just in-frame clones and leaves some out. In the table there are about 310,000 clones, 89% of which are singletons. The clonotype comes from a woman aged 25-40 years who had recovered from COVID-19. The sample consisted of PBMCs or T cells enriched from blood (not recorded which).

CDR3 amino acids: CSAIRQGVGYTF. The CDR3 coding sequence is TGCAGCGCGATAAGACAGGGTGTGGGCTACACCTTC. The rearrangement uses TRBV29-1 and TRBJ1-2, with 7 bases that match TRBD1. This CDR3 region has 12 residues. Germline V gives CDR1 SQVTM, CDR2 ANQGSEA. With 7 bases clipped from V and 8 bases from J, the junction kept 10 bases outside the gene matches.